The sequence of this TCR beta chain was determined in a study of CD8+ T cells in alopecia areata. Details on this clone: Its antigen remains unknown.

Extraction and reverse transcription of RNA yielded cDNA as the sequencing template. Data came from immunoSEQ multiplex PCR; TCRdb stores just in-frame clones and leaves some out. This sample carries some 82,000 clones, roughly 51% of them seen once, and the ten largest clones take about 6%. Germline-derived CDR1 and CDR2 are MGHRA and YSYEKL. V was cut by 4 bases and J by 4 bases, with 20 bases left in between. This CDR3 is 16 amino acids long. Study-wide findings and caveats: Alopecia totalis/universalis scalp especially showed more expanded CD8+ clones than normal scalp. Scalp repertoires also include resident alphabeta T cells from normal skin.

The chain recombines TRBV4-1 with TRBJ2-7; no clear D. The sequencing sample was made of NKG2D-high CD8+ T cells sorted from blood. The TCR was taken from a human donor with alopecia areata. The CDR3 DNA reads as TGCGCCAGCAGCCGCTTGTACGACCGCCCCGGGTACGAGCAGTACTTC. This encodes CASSRLYDRPGYEQYF.